This is a list of T cell receptor beta chains from one sample in a study of CD8+ T cells in alopecia areata. Assay: immunoSEQ multiplex PCR; the TCRdb copy retains only in-frame clones and omits some. The table includes 150,000 to 200,000 clones, roughly three fifths detected once. This sample comprised CD4+ T cells sorted from blood, obtained at approximately week 49, from a patient treated with tofacitinib. These receptors came from a human donor with alopecia areata. Both conserved end residues are part of each CDR3. D genes are given only for firm matches. Some rows have no size entry. The others give once, few or many, or a class for an expanded clone.

J gene: TRBJ2-2
clone size: -
D gene: TRBD1
V gene: TRBV25-1
CDR3 protein: CASSESGQGISGELFF
CDR3 DNA: TGTGCCAGCAGTGAATCGGGACAGGGGATTAGCGGGGAGCTGTTTTTT

J gene: TRBJ2-6
clone size: -
D gene: -
V gene: TRBV29-1
CDR3 protein: CSVDTMGAGANVLTF
CDR3 DNA: TGCAGCGTCGACACAATGGGGGCAGGGGCCAACGTCCTGACTTTC

J gene: TRBJ2-5
clone size: -
D gene: -
V gene: TRBV27
CDR3 protein: CAASGQGRETQYF
CDR3 DNA: TGTGCCGCCAGTGGGCAGGGTAGAGAGACCCAGTACTTC

J gene: TRBJ2-5
clone size: -
D gene: TRBD1
V gene: TRBV6-5
CDR3 protein: CASSRGRDRAKTQYF
CDR3 DNA: TGTGCCAGCAGTCGAGGAAGGGACAGGGCTAAGACCCAGTACTTC

J gene: TRBJ2-3
clone size: few
D gene: TRBD2
V gene: TRBV5-1
CDR3 protein: CASSLAGVGTDTQYF
CDR3 DNA: TGCGCCAGCAGCTTAGCGGGGGTCGGCACAGATACGCAGTATTTT

J gene: TRBJ2-7
clone size: -
D gene: TRBD2
V gene: TRBV11-3
CDR3 protein: CASSLGLAGEQYF
CDR3 DNA: TGTGCCAGCAGCTTAGGCCTAGCGGGCGAGCAGTACTTC

J gene: TRBJ2-7
clone size: -
D gene: TRBD2
V gene: TRBV5-6
CDR3 protein: CASSFMAGLASYEQYF
CDR3 DNA: TGTGCCAGCAGTTTTATGGCGGGACTAGCATCCTACGAGCAGTACTTC

J gene: TRBJ2-7
clone size: -
D gene: -
V gene: TRBV10-3
CDR3 protein: CAISESGQISREQYF
CDR3 DNA: TGTGCCATCAGTGAGTCGGGCCAAATCAGTCGCGAGCAGTACTTC

J gene: TRBJ1-2
clone size: -
D gene: -
V gene: TRBV14
CDR3 protein: CASSQGSRGDGYTF
CDR3 DNA: TGTGCCAGCAGCCAAGGCTCCAGGGGCGATGGCTACACCTTC

J gene: TRBJ2-7
clone size: once
D gene: -
V gene: TRBV6-6
CDR3 protein: CASSLVNEQYF
CDR3 DNA: TGTGCCAGCAGTCTAGTGAACGAGCAGTACTTC

J gene: TRBJ2-1
clone size: -
D gene: TRBD2
V gene: TRBV7-9
CDR3 protein: CASSLVAGASSYNEQFF
CDR3 DNA: TGTGCCAGCAGCTTAGTAGCGGGGGCGAGCTCCTACAATGAGCAGTTCTTC

J gene: TRBJ1-2
clone size: -
D gene: -
V gene: TRBV7-2
CDR3 protein: CASSLDLPGVGYTF
CDR3 DNA: TGTGCCAGCAGCCTCGACCTTCCGGGAGTTGGCTACACCTTC

J gene: TRBJ1-2
clone size: -
D gene: -
V gene: TRBV6-5
CDR3 protein: CASRDWGYGYTF
CDR3 DNA: TGTGCCAGCAGGGACTGGGGCTATGGCTACACCTTC

J gene: TRBJ1-2
clone size: few
D gene: -
V gene: TRBV11-2
CDR3 protein: CASSLGDHYGYTF
CDR3 DNA: TGTGCCAGCAGCTTGGGGGATCACTATGGCTACACCTTC

J gene: TRBJ1-5
clone size: -
D gene: -
V gene: TRBV30
CDR3 protein: CAWSMGSNQPQHF
CDR3 DNA: TGTGCCTGGAGCATGGGTAGCAATCAGCCCCAGCATTTT

J gene: TRBJ2-1
clone size: few
D gene: -
V gene: TRBV29-1
CDR3 protein: CSVATLAPHNEQFF
CDR3 DNA: TGCAGCGTTGCGACCCTTGCACCACACAATGAGCAGTTCTTC

J gene: TRBJ2-7
clone size: -
D gene: -
V gene: TRBV30
CDR3 protein: CAWSVLGGGYEQYF
CDR3 DNA: TGTGCCTGGAGTGTACTCGGGGGCGGCTACGAGCAGTACTTC

J gene: TRBJ1-2
clone size: -
D gene: -
V gene: TRBV29-1
CDR3 protein: CSVAMGGYTF
CDR3 DNA: TGCAGCGTTGCTATGGGGGGCTACACCTTC

J gene: TRBJ2-5
clone size: -
D gene: -
V gene: TRBV29-1
CDR3 protein: CSVGWETQYF
CDR3 DNA: TGCAGCGTTGGGTGGGAGACCCAGTACTTC

J gene: TRBJ1-6
clone size: -
D gene: TRBD1
V gene: TRBV14
CDR3 protein: CASSQMDRVGSPLHF
CDR3 DNA: TGTGCCAGCAGCCAGATGGACAGGGTGGGATCACCCCTCCACTTT

J gene: TRBJ1-1
clone size: once
D gene: -
V gene: TRBV25-1
CDR3 protein: CASQGRLETEAFF
CDR3 DNA: TGTGCCAGTCAGGGGAGGTTGGAAACTGAAGCTTTCTTT

J gene: TRBJ1-5
clone size: -
D gene: -
V gene: TRBV19
CDR3 protein: CASSIKDSNQPQHF
CDR3 DNA: TGTGCCAGTAGTATAAAGGATAGCAATCAGCCCCAGCATTTT

J gene: TRBJ1-1
clone size: -
D gene: -
V gene: TRBV30
CDR3 protein: CAWGPREAFF
CDR3 DNA: TGTGCCTGGGGACCTCGTGAAGCTTTCTTT

J gene: TRBJ1-3
clone size: -
D gene: -
V gene: TRBV7-2
CDR3 protein: CASSLVGGLVGNTIYF
CDR3 DNA: TGTGCCAGCAGCTTAGTCGGGGGTTTAGTCGGAAACACCATATATTTT

J gene: TRBJ2-1
clone size: -
D gene: -
V gene: TRBV9
CDR3 protein: CASSVDSGQYNEQFF
CDR3 DNA: TGTGCCAGCAGCGTAGACTCAGGGCAATACAATGAGCAGTTCTTC

J gene: TRBJ2-5
clone size: -
D gene: -
V gene: TRBV5-1
CDR3 protein: CASSLSGEETQYF
CDR3 DNA: TGCGCCAGCAGCTTGTCGGGGGAAGAGACCCAGTACTTC

J gene: TRBJ2-5
clone size: -
D gene: -
V gene: TRBV7-2
CDR3 protein: CASSRQETQYF
CDR3 DNA: TGTGCCAGCAGCCGACAAGAGACCCAGTACTTC

J gene: TRBJ2-1
clone size: -
D gene: -
V gene: TRBV28
CDR3 protein: CASPSRNEQFF
CDR3 DNA: TGTGCCAGCCCCTCTAGGAATGAGCAGTTCTTC

J gene: TRBJ1-6
clone size: once
D gene: -
V gene: TRBV30
CDR3 protein: CAWSGAGPKNSPLHF
CDR3 DNA: TGTGCCTGGAGTGGGGCCGGGCCCAAGAATTCACCCCTCCACTTT

J gene: TRBJ2-3
clone size: -
D gene: -
V gene: TRBV20-1
CDR3 protein: CSGSTDTQYF
CDR3 DNA: TGCTCCGGATCCACAGATACGCAGTATTTT

J gene: TRBJ1-1
clone size: few
D gene: -
V gene: TRBV29-1
CDR3 protein: CSVEVRGTEAFF
CDR3 DNA: TGCAGCGTTGAGGTCAGGGGCACTGAAGCTTTCTTT

J gene: TRBJ2-3
clone size: -
D gene: TRBD1
V gene: TRBV7-2
CDR3 protein: CASSLDGQVWSF
CDR3 DNA: TGTGCCAGCAGCTTAGACGGACAGGTGTGGAGTTTT

J gene: TRBJ2-7
clone size: -
D gene: TRBD1
V gene: TRBV30
CDR3 protein: CAWSVRQGVIYEQYF
CDR3 DNA: TGTGCCTGGAGTGTACGGCAGGGGGTCATCTACGAGCAGTACTTC

J gene: TRBJ2-3
clone size: once
D gene: TRBD2
V gene: TRBV30
CDR3 protein: CASRLAGAVDTQYF
CDR3 DNA: TGTGCCAGCAGACTAGCGGGGGCGGTAGATACGCAGTATTTT

J gene: TRBJ2-3
clone size: -
D gene: -
V gene: TRBV29-1
CDR3 protein: CSVIPSTDTQYF
CDR3 DNA: TGCAGCGTTATTCCGAGCACAGATACGCAGTATTTT

J gene: TRBJ2-3
clone size: -
D gene: TRBD2
V gene: TRBV29-1
CDR3 protein: CSVRPTSPTDTQYF
CDR3 DNA: TGCAGCGTTCGCCCGACTAGCCCGACAGATACGCAGTATTTT

J gene: TRBJ2-1
clone size: -
D gene: -
V gene: TRBV19
CDR3 protein: CASQGGGTRGEQFF
CDR3 DNA: TGTGCCAGCCAAGGAGGCGGCACACGAGGGGAGCAGTTCTTC

J gene: TRBJ1-2
clone size: -
D gene: TRBD1
V gene: TRBV30
CDR3 protein: CAWWTGSGYTF
CDR3 DNA: TGTGCCTGGTGGACAGGGAGTGGCTACACCTTC